This record looks at one T cell receptor (beta chain) sequence and its context. What it binds is unknown. Genomic DNA from unsorted samples was obtained from about 82 million PBMCs (per sample). Profiled with immunoSEQ multiplex PCR; TCRdb holds only in-frame clones, not every one. This sample carries 400,000 to 500,000 clones, 76% of them seen once, and the ten largest clones take 13%. The germline gives CDR1 SGHAT, CDR2 FQDESV (reference sequence). Trimming at V came to 2 bases and at J to 3 bases, leaving 6 bases not matched to a gene. The CDR3 loop spans 15 amino acids. This record comes from a study of shared clonotypes between healthy human individuals. Study-wide background: Donors consisted of two women and a few men between 18 and 49.

Whole-study findings and limits: Sample collection involved blood only; tissue repertoires are likely different.

The chain combines TRBV11-1 with TRBJ2-7; the match to TRBD1 covers 8 bases. This receptor was taken from a woman between 40 and 55 years old in good health. Some clones in this sample may be carry-over from other donors' samples. Sequencing input: PBMCs. CDR3 nucleotide sequence: TGTGCCAGCAGCTTATACGGACAGGGATACTACGAGCAGTACTTC. The encoded protein is CASSLYGQGYYEQYF. The entire variable domain, with the rest obtained from reference TRBV11-1 and TRBJ2-7, is as follows: EAEVAQSPRYKITEKSQAVAFWCDPISGHATLYWYRQILGQGPELLVQFQDESVVDDSQLPKDRFSAERLKGVDSTLKIQPAELGDSAMYLCASSLYGQGYYEQYFGPGTRLTVT.